This T cell receptor beta chain is drawn from a study of blood T cells in healthy people across ages. As for the study in general: With template switching, about one barcoded beta molecule was captured per two T cells.

A J-beta primer mix and a sample-barcoded 5' primer were used in a second PCR of about 7 to 11 cycles. MiXCR, run by TCRdb on the 5' RACE reads, gives a single entry per CDR3 protein. The repertoire holds about 1.8 million distinct CDR3 sequences, with 49% as singletons. This clonotype was seen more than once but under ten times. V was pared by 7 bases and J by 2 bases, with 15 bases between. The CDR3 loop spans 14 amino acids. In germline, CDR1 is MDHEN, CDR2 SYDVKM. The chain is built from TRBV28 and TRBJ2-7; a weak D match, TRBD1 (5 bases). This sequence originates from a woman in her forties in good health. Sequenced: blood. CDR3 DNA sequence: TGTGCCAGCAACGATAACAGGCCCCCCTACGAGCAGTACTTC. Its translation: CASNDNRPPYEQYF. Full variable domain (remainder filled in from reference TRBV28 and TRBJ2-7): DVKVTQSSRYLVKRTGEKVFLECVQDMDHENMFWYRQDPGLGLRLIYFSYDVKMKEKGDIPEGYSVSREKKERFSLILESASTNQTSMYLCASNDNRPPYEQYFGPGTRLTVT.